This TCR beta chain was captured in a study of OX40 agonist ivuxolimab in advanced cancers. Looking at the study overall: Hepatocellular carcinoma, melanoma, renal cell or head and neck cancer affected the dose-escalation patients. Previous treatment with anti-PD-1, anti-PD-L1 or anti-CTLA-4 therapy was allowed; approximately 40% had received some.

From germline, CDR1 is SQVTM and CDR2 ANQGSEA. The germline V and J ends were trimmed by 6 bases and 3 bases, with 14 bases remaining between them. The CDR3 is 13 residues long. Only in-frame clones appear in the TCRdb table, and some are missing; sequencing was by immunoSEQ multiplex PCR. Counted here are under 65,000 clones, about 80% occurring once; the ten biggest clones make up 2% to 2.5%. Regarding the study as a whole: CD4+ and CD8+ T cells in blood underwent clonal expansion by week 6 at 0.1 to 3.0 mg/kg.

Details on this clone: Its antigen is unidentified.

This sequence was found in an adult with an advanced solid tumor such as melanoma, head and neck, liver or kidney cancer. The chain uses TRBV29-1 and TRBJ1-2; maybe TRBD1 (6 bases). The sample consisted of CD4+ or CD8+ T cells sorted from blood, taken in a trial of the OX40 agonist ivuxolimab. CDR3 DNA sequence: TGCAGCGTCCGGGAAAGGGGGGACTATGGCTACACCTTC. This encodes CSVRERGDYGYTF.